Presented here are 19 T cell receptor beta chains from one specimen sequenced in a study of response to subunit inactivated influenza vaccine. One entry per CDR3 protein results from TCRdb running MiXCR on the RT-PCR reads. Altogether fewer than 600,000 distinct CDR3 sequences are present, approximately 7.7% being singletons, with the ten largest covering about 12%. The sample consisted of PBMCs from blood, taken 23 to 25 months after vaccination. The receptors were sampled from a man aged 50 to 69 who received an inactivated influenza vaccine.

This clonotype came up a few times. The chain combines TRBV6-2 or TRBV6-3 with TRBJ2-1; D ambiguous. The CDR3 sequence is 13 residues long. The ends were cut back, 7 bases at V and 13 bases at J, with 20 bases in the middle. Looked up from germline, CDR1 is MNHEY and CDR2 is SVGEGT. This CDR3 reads CASNTGLWGGQFF. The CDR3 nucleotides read TGTGCCAGCAACACCGGATTGTGGGGTGGTCAGTTCTTC.

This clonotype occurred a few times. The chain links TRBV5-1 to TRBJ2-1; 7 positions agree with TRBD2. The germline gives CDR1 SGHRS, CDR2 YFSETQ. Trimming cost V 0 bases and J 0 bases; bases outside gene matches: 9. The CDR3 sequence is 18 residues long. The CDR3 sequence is CASSLAPPGTTSYNEQFF. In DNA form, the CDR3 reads TGCGCCAGCAGCTTGGCTCCTCCCGGGACTACCTCCTACAATGAGCAGTTCTTC.

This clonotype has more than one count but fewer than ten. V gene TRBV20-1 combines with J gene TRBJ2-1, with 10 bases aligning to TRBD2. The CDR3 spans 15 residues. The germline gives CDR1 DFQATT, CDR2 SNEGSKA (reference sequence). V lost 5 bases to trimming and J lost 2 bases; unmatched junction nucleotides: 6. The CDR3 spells CSAAELAGAYNEQFF. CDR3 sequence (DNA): TGCAGTGCTGCCGAGCTAGCGGGAGCCTACAATGAGCAGTTCTTC.

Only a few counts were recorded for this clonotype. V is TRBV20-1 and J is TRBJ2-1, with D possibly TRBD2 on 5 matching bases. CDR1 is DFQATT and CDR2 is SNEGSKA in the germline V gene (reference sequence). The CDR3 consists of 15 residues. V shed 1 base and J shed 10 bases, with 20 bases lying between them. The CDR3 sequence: CSARAYAGGGREQFF. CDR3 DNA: TGCAGTGCTAGAGCATATGCGGGTGGCGGCAGAGAGCAGTTCTTC.

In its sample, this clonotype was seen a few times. The CDR3 spells CASSTYQGRINGYTF. Written as DNA, the CDR3 is TGTGCCAGCAGCACGTACCAGGGGAGGATTAATGGCTACACCTTC. The V call is TRBV11-2, the J call TRBJ1-2; perhaps TRBD1 as D (6 bases). The germline V and J ends were trimmed by 5 bases and 6 bases, with 19 bases remaining between them. The CDR3 is 15 residues long. The germline V gene encodes CDR1 SGHAT and CDR2 FQNNGV.

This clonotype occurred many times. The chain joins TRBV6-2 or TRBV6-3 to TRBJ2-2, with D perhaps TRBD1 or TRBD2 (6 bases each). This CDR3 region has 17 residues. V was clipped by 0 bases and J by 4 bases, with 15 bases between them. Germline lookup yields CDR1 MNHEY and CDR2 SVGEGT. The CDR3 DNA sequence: TGTGCCAGCAGTTACTCCAAAGGGGGACTTTCCACCGGGGAGCTGTTTTTT. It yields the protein CASSYSKGGLSTGELFF.

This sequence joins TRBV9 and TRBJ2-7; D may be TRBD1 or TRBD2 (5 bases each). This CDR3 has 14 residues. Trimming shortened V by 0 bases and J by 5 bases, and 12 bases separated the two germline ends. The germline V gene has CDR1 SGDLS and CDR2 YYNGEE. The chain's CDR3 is CASSVAYRRDEQYF. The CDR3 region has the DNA TGTGCCAGCAGCGTAGCTTACAGGCGGGACGAGCAGTACTTC.

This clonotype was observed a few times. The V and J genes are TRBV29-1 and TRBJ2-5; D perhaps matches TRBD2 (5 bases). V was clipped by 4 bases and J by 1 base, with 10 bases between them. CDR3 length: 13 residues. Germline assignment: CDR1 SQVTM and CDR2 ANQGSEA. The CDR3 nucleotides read TGCAGCGTTGTTATTAGCGCCCAAGAGACCCAGTACTTC. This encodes CSVVISAQETQYF.

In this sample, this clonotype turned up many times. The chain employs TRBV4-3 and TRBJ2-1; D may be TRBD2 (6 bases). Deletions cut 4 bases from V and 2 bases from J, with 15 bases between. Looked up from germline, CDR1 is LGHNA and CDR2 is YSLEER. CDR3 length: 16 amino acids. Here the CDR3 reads CASSPYLLAAYNEQFF. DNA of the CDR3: TGCGCCAGCAGCCCCTATCTACTAGCTGCCTACAATGAGCAGTTCTTC.

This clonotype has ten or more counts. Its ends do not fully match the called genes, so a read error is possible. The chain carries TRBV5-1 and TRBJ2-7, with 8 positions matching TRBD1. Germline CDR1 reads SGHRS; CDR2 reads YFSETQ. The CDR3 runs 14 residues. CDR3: CASSTGQGSNEQYF. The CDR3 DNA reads TGCGCCAGCAGCACCGGACAGGGCTCCAACGAGCAGTACTTC.

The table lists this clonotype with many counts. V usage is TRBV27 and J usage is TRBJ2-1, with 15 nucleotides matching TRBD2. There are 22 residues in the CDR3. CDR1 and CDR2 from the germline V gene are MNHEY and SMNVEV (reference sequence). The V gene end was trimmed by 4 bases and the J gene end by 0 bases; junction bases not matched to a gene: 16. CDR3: CASSSPIPGLAGGRHSYNEQFF. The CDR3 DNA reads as TGTGCCAGCAGTTCACCAATACCGGGACTAGCGGGGGGACGACACTCCTACAATGAGCAGTTCTTC.

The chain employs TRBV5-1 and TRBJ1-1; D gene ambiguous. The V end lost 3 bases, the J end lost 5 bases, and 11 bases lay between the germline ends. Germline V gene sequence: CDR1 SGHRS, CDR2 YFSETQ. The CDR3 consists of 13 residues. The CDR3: CASSSLLGTEAFF. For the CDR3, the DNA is TGCGCCAGCAGCTCTCTTTTAGGGACTGAAGCTTTCTTT.

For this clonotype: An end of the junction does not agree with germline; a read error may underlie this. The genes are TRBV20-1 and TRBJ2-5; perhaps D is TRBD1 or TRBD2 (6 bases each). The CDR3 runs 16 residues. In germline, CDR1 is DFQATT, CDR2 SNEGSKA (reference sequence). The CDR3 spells CCASRVWGAYLETQYF. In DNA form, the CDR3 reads TGCTGTGCTAGTCGCGTTTGGGGGGCCTACCTGGAGACCCAGTACTTC.

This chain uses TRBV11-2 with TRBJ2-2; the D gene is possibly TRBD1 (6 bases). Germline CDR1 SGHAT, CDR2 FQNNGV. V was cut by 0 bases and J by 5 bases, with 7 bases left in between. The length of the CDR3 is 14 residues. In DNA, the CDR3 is TGTGCCAGCAGCTTAGAAGGGGGAACCGGGGAGCTGTTTTTT. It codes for CASSLEGGTGELFF.

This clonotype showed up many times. CDR3 in amino acids: CSGLGGLGNEQFF. As DNA, the CDR3 is TGCAGCGGTCTCGGGGGCCTTGGCAATGAGCAGTTCTTC. The V call is TRBV29-1, the J call TRBJ2-1; D tentatively fits TRBD1 or TRBD2 (6 bases each). The CDR3 runs 13 residues. V gave up 7 bases and J gave up 6 bases, with 16 bases separating them. Germline values: CDR1 SQVTM, CDR2 ANQGSEA.

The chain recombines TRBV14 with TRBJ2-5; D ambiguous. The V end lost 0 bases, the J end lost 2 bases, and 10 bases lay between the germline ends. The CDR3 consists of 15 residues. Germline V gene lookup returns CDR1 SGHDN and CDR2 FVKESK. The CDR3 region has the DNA TGTGCCAGCAGCCAAGATTCCAGTTGGCAAGAGACCCAGTACTTC. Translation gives CASSQDSSWQETQYF. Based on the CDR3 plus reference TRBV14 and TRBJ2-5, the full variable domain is EAGVTQFPSHSVIEKGQTVTLRCDPISGHDNLYWYRRVMGKEIKFLLHFVKESKQDESGMPNNRFLAERTGGTYSTLKVQPAELEDSGVYFCASSQDSSWQETQYFGPGTRLLVL.

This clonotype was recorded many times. The CDR3 is CASSSRLAGGPDTQYF. The CDR3 DNA reads TGTGCCAGCAGTTCTCGCCTGGCGGGGGGGCCGGATACGCAGTATTTT. J is TRBJ2-3 and V is TRBV28; 9 bases agree with TRBD2. V dropped 4 bases and J dropped 6; count of bases not matched to a gene: 11. The CDR3 is 16 amino acids. Germline V gives CDR1 MDHEN, CDR2 SYDVKM.

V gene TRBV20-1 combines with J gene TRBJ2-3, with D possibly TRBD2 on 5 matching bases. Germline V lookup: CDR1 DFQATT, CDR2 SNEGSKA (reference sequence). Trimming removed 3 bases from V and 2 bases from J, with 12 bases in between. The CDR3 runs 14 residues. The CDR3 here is CSASPPLDTDTQYF. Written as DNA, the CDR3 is TGCAGTGCTAGTCCCCCACTAGACACAGATACGCAGTATTTT.

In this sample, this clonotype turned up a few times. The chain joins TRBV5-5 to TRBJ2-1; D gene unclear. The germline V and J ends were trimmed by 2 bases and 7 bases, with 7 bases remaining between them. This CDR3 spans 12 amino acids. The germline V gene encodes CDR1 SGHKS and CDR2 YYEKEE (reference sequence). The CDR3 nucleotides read TGTGCCAGCAGCTTCATAAGGAATGAGCAGTTCTTC. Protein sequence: CASSFIRNEQFF. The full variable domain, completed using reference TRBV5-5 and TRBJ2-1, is DAGVTQSPTHLIKTRGQQVTLRCSPISGHKSVSWYQQVLGQGPQFIFQYYEKEERGRGNFPDRFSARQFPNYSSELNVNALLLGDSALYLCASSFIRNEQFFGPGTRLTVL.